This T cell receptor beta chain was documented in a study of prognosis after radiotherapy for stage I lung cancer. Study overall: Participants consisted of stage I non-small cell lung cancer patients, who were enrolled between April 2018 and January 2019. SBRT radiotherapy comprised 3 to 5 fractions at a biologically effective dose of at least 100 Gy.

Using two-round multiplex PCR, the authors amplified TCR beta CDR3 from genomic DNA. Used in first-round PCR were primers specific to each TRBV and TRBJ gene. One entry per CDR3 protein results from TCRdb running MiXCR on the multiplex PCR reads. The repertoire has roughly 29,000 distinct CDR3 sequences, more than 25% of them found once; the top ten carry about 12%. V was cut by 0 bases and J by 10 bases, with 12 bases left in between. The CDR3 has 13 amino acids. Per germline, CDR1 MNHEY and CDR2 SMNVEV (reference sequence). The chain combines TRBV27 with TRBJ1-2, with D possibly being TRBD1 (5 bases). The input for sequencing was PBMCs, taken before or after stereotactic body radiation therapy (not recorded which). This receptor was taken from a donor aged 50 or older with non-small cell lung cancer. CDR3 in DNA: TGTGCCAGCAGTTTATCGTCTGGGGGTGTCTACACCTTC. As protein: CASSLSSGGVYTF.